This T cell receptor (beta chain) is drawn from a study of blood T cell repertoires in COVID-19 (dated by TCRdb to 2020 to 2022). Notes on the research overall: Samples from collaborators originated in the United States, Italy and Spain and spanned both the acute and convalescent phases of COVID-19. HLA class I and class II types, where available, came from metadata supplied by the sample provider rather than from assay-based typing. The repertoires were released in a freely available public database intended as a resource for research on the immune response to SARS-CoV-2. The prospective study material was composed of cDNA or gDNA derived from T cells, B-cell-depleted T cells, or PBMCs. Samples were obtained from the ongoing ImmuneRACE study (first 160 participants) and from about 1,300 subjects provided by 6 global collaborators. Sample metadata almost always included a de-identified subject ID, COVID-19 status, age in years and sex. Deeply sampled blood TCRbeta repertoires from subjects exposed to, actively infected with, or recovered from COVID-19 were included in the dataset.

TCRbeta CDR3 regions were amplified from genomic DNA by means of the immunoSEQ Assay, a bias-controlled multiplex PCR. The study's processing was this. The number of nucleated cells in each sample was estimated from the amplification of reference gene primers within the assay. To quantify the absolute abundance of each unique TCRbeta CDR3 rearrangement, sequence reads were collapsed and filtered. For each sample, productive Simpson clonality was calculated as the square root of Simpson's diversity index across productive rearrangements. TCRdb carries this immuneACCESS record with in-frame sequences only. Its versions omit some clonotypes, under half of them owing to an unresolved V gene in the studies checked, with the rest unexplained. The V and J calls and clone size were taken over from that table, and D and trimming were inferred from the DNA. In this sample the table shows hundreds of thousands of clones, 87% of which occur a single time. The leading ten clones occupy approximately 1.4% of the sample.

The CDR3 runs 16 amino acids, cysteine and phenylalanine included. Solely the CDR3 DNA is kept, with 48 bases framed from the first base. Trimming at the junction amounts to 1 base on V and 3 bases on J, and the germline ends lie 15 bases apart. CDR1 and CDR2, looked up from the germline V gene, are MGHRA and YSYEKL. Samples from volunteer blood donors who had recovered from COVID-19 were contributed by a second Seattle source. Each collaborating institution followed its own protocols to collect whole blood in K2EDTA tubes. For TCRbeta analysis, collaborators shipped samples in one of three forms: frozen whole blood, isolated PBMCs, or DNA extracted from either of those sample types. The full study reports these points: The amount of clinical and demographic metadata varied by source and participant and was provided uncurated.

On this clone itself: Its antigen is unknown. No base quality information exists; no much larger clone differs at one position.

The sequence is built from TRBV4-1 and TRBJ1-2, with no confident D gene call. The sequenced sample was peripheral blood. This TCR was sampled from a woman aged 40 to 50 who had recovered from COVID-19. The CDR3 protein sequence reads: CASSQAAGRPDYGYTF. The bases read TGCGCCAGCAGCCAAGCCGCCGGCAGGCCCGACTATGGCTACACCTTC.